The 21 T cell receptor beta chains below were found in one sample sequenced in a study of blood T cell repertoires in COVID-19 (dated by TCRdb to between 2020 and 2021). The library came from the immunoSEQ multiplex PCR assay. TCRdb holds this immuneACCESS table with in-frame rearrangements only. Some clones are missing; in checked studies, unresolved V genes explain under half, and the rest has no known cause. Recorded for this sample are approximately 180,000 clones; more than 80% of them occurred a single time. More than 10% of the sample comes from the top ten. What was sequenced was peripheral blood. The receptors originated from a woman of 80 years or more with COVID-19, enrolled during active disease.

The V call is TRBV28, the J call TRBJ2-1; TRBD2 matches at 9 bases. Germline assignment: CDR1 MDHEN and CDR2 SYDVKM. The J segment lost 8 bases and the V segment lost 8 bases, leaving 10 bases of the junction unmatched. The CDR3 covers 14 residues. The CDR3 is CASGSWREGHEQFF. CDR3 nucleotides: TGTGCCAGCGGATCCTGGCGGGAGGGCCATGAGCAGTTCTTC.

The chain joins TRBV9 to TRBJ2-7; the D gene is possibly TRBD2 (6 bases). This CDR3 has 15 amino acids. Trimming shortened V by 0 bases and J by 7 bases, and 17 bases separated the two germline ends. CDR1 is SGDLS, CDR2 YYNGEE, per germline. CDR3 protein: CASSVGVGYAGEQYF. The DNA for the CDR3 is TGTGCCAGCAGCGTAGGAGTGGGCTATGCGGGAGAGCAGTACTTC.

The chain joins TRBV2 to TRBJ2-7; possible D gene TRBD2, 5 bases. CDR1 SNHLY and CDR2 FYNNEI come from the germline V gene. CDR3 length: 14 amino acids. Trimming took 4 bases from V and 3 from J, leaving 13 bases between them. The CDR3 nucleotides read TGTGCCAGCAGTGGATGGGAGTGGGGCTACGAGCAGTACTTC. Protein: CASSGWEWGYEQYF.

The chain joins TRBV30 to TRBJ1-4; perhaps TRBD1 as D (5 bases). The CDR3 runs to 13 residues. CDR1 and CDR2 from the germline V gene are GTSNPN and SVGIG (reference sequence). Trimming pared 1 base from V and 4 bases from J, leaving 7 bases between. For the CDR3, the DNA is TGTGCCTGGAGTGGGGGCCTTAATGAAAAACTGTTTTTT. Translating gives CAWSGGLNEKLFF.

The chain joins TRBV7-2 to TRBJ2-1, with TRBD2 matching over 11 bases. The trim removed 8 bases at V and 7 bases at J, leaving 7 bases unmatched. The CDR3 consists of 14 residues. Germline CDR1 and CDR2: SGHTA and FQGNSA. The CDR3: CASGIAGGLNEQFF. CDR3 in DNA: TGTGCCAGCGGAATAGCGGGAGGGCTGAATGAGCAGTTCTTC.

The chain couples TRBV7-8 to TRBJ1-5; D uncertain. V was pared by 1 base and J by 2 bases, with 3 bases between. CDR3 length: 13 amino acids. Germline V CDR1 and CDR2: SGHVS, FQNEAQ. The CDR3 DNA sequence: TGTGCCAGCAGCTTAGTAGGCAATCAGCCCCAGCATTTT. It encodes CASSLVGNQPQHF.

The rearrangement uses TRBV24-1 and TRBJ2-3, with 8 bases that match TRBD1. The CDR3 is made up of 16 amino acids. Germline-derived CDR1 and CDR2 are KGHDR and SFDVKD. V shed 4 bases and J 3 bases; nucleotides not matched to a gene: 8. This CDR3 is CATSDPSRGPTDTQYF. CDR3 sequence (DNA): TGTGCCACCAGTGACCCCAGCAGGGGGCCTACAGATACGCAGTATTTT.

This clone appeared once. The chain employs TRBV3-1 (or the pseudogene TRBV3-2) and TRBJ2-1, with no clear D. V gave up 4 bases and J gave up 3 bases, with 7 bases separating them. CDR1 is LGHDT, CDR2 YNNKEL, per germline (reference sequence). The CDR3 has 13 amino acids. Here the CDR3 DNA reads TGTGCCAGCAGCCCTTGGAGCTACAATGAGCAGTTCTTC. It specifies CASSPWSYNEQFF.

The chain carries TRBV6-5 and TRBJ1-6; TRBD1 is a possible D gene (6 bases). Germline values: CDR1 MNHEY, CDR2 SVGAGI. This CDR3 is built from 14 residues. With 6 bases removed from V and 14 bases from J, the gap between germline ends came to 20 bases. CDR3 nucleotides: TGTGCCAGCAGGACAGGCGACCGCGGCCGGGCCCTCCACTTT. Translating gives CASRTGDRGRALHF.

The V and J genes are TRBV6-6 and TRBJ2-1; 11 bases are a match to TRBD2. CDR3 length: 16 residues. The junction had 5 bases not matched to a gene; V was cut back by 0 bases and J by 7 bases. Germline CDR1 and CDR2: MNHNY and SVGAGI (reference sequence). The CDR3 loop reads CASSYSIAGGLNEQFF. The CDR3 DNA reads as TGTGCCAGCAGTTACTCGATAGCGGGGGGGCTTAATGAGCAGTTCTTC.

The chain joins TRBV4-2 to TRBJ2-3; 9 bases are a match to TRBD2. Trimming removed 0 bases from V and 2 bases from J; junction bases left unmatched: 12. From germline, CDR1 is LGHNA and CDR2 YNFKEQ. The CDR3 is made up of 19 amino acids. CDR3 DNA: TGTGCCAGCAGCCAAGATCCCCTGGGGACTAGCCCTTTCACAGATACGCAGTATTTT. Its protein is CASSQDPLGTSPFTDTQYF.

The chain is built from TRBV7-3 and TRBJ1-2; D remains ambiguous. The CDR3 extends over 13 amino acids. Germline CDR1 is SGHTA and CDR2 is FQGTGA. Trimming shortened V by 5 bases and J by 4 bases, and 11 bases separated the two germline ends. This chain's CDR3 is CASSPGGVYGYTF. The CDR3 DNA reads TGTGCCAGCAGCCCCGGAGGAGTCTATGGCTACACCTTC.

A remark on this clone: This specimen includes other DNA sequences encoding the same CDR3. CDR3 loop: CASRGGYQPQHF. DNA for the CDR3: TGTGCCAGTCGCGGGGGGTATCAGCCCCAGCATTTT. V usage is TRBV19 and J usage is TRBJ1-5, with TRBD1 as a possible D gene (5 bases). CDR3 size: 12 residues. Germline assignment: CDR1 LNHDA and CDR2 SQIVND (reference sequence). The germline V and J ends were trimmed by 8 bases and 5 bases, with 10 bases remaining between them.

The chain couples TRBV28 to TRBJ2-3, with 7 bases aligning to TRBD2. The trim removed 3 bases at V and 6 bases at J, leaving 9 bases unmatched. Germline CDR1 is MDHEN and CDR2 is SYDVKM. This CDR3 spans 15 amino acids. CDR3 sequence (DNA): TGTGCCAGCAGTTTCCCCTCAAGCGGGGATGATACGCAGTATTTT. This translates into CASSFPSSGDDTQYF.

To note about this clone: A much bigger clone sits one base away, suggesting this may be a read error. J is TRBJ2-7 and V is TRBV9; TRBD1 matches at 12 bases. Trimming cost V 5 bases and J 4 bases; bases outside gene matches: 4. CDR1 is SGDLS and CDR2 is YYNGEE in the germline V gene. This CDR3 is built from 14 residues. The CDR3 protein is CASSPGQGAYEQYF. CDR3 DNA: TGTGCCAGCAGTCCGGGACAGGGGGCTTACGAGCAGTACTTC.

This rearrangement joins TRBV5-1 to TRBJ1-2, with 10 nucleotides matching TRBD1. The germline gives CDR1 SGHRS, CDR2 YFSETQ. With 3 bases clipped from V and 4 bases from J, the junction kept 9 bases outside the gene matches. This CDR3 has 16 residues. CDR3 loop: CASSSWGTGDGYGYTF. In nucleotides, the CDR3 is TGCGCCAGCAGCTCGTGGGGGACAGGGGACGGCTATGGCTACACCTTC.

This chain links TRBV29-1 with TRBJ2-7; 9 positions agree with TRBD2. Unmatched junction bases numbered 8, after V lost 6 bases and J lost 2 bases. CDR3 length: 14 residues. The germline V gene has CDR1 SQVTM and CDR2 ANQGSEA. The CDR3 region has the DNA TGCAGCGTCAAGATGAGACTAGCGGCCTACGAGCAGTACTTC. Its translation: CSVKMRLAAYEQYF.

The genes are TRBV7-8 and TRBJ1-1, with D possibly TRBD1 on 6 matching bases. The CDR3 runs 14 residues. CDR1 is SGHVS, CDR2 FQNEAQ, per germline. V shed 1 base and J shed 4 bases, with 10 bases lying between them. CDR3 region: CASSLDRVGTEAFF. The DNA of the CDR3 is TGTGCCAGCAGCTTAGACAGGGTCGGCACTGAAGCTTTCTTT.

This sequence joins TRBV6-4 and TRBJ1-6; 8 bases are a match to TRBD1. The CDR3 has 16 residues. Trimming at V came to 6 bases and at J to 10 bases, leaving 14 bases not matched to a gene. The germline V gene encodes CDR1 MRHNA and CDR2 SNTAGT. The CDR3 loop is CASRNQYRGSESPLHF. Here the CDR3 DNA reads TGTGCCAGCAGGAACCAATACAGGGGGAGTGAATCACCCCTCCACTTT.

The chain carries TRBV5-1 and TRBJ2-1, with TRBD2 identical over 12 bases. V gave up 4 bases and J gave up 5 bases; unmatched junction bases: 4. The CDR3 extends over 15 amino acids. From germline, CDR1 is SGHRS and CDR2 YFSETQ. The CDR3 sequence: CASSKGLAGHNEQFF. DNA of the CDR3: TGCGCCAGCAGCAAGGGACTAGCGGGTCACAATGAGCAGTTCTTC. The whole variable domain, remainder taken from reference TRBV5-1 and TRBJ2-1, is KAGVTQTPRYLIKTRGQQVTLSCSPISGHRSVSWYQQTPGQGLQFLFEYFSETQRNKGNFPGRFSGRQFSNSRSEMNVSTLELGDSALYLCASSKGLAGHNEQFFGPGTRLTVL.

This chain links TRBV5-1 with TRBJ1-1; 11 positions match TRBD1. Germline CDR1 SGHRS, CDR2 YFSETQ. The ends lost 3 bases at V and 4 bases at J; junction bases unmatched: 11. CDR3 size: 17 residues. CDR3: CASSYFPGQGGGTEAFF. As DNA, the CDR3 is TGCGCCAGCAGCTATTTTCCGGGACAGGGGGGAGGCACTGAAGCTTTCTTT. Using reference TRBV5-1 and TRBJ1-1 for the parts outside the CDR3, the full variable domain is KAGVTQTPRYLIKTRGQQVTLSCSPISGHRSVSWYQQTPGQGLQFLFEYFSETQRNKGNFPGRFSGRQFSNSRSEMNVSTLELGDSALYLCASSYFPGQGGGTEAFFGQGTRLTVV.